This record concerns one T cell receptor (beta chain) sequence. What antigen it recognizes has not been identified. Base qualities were left out, and no much larger clone turns up one base away. The data belong to a study of tumour-infiltrating T cells in Burkitt lymphoma (dated by TCRdb to the early 2020s). In terms of the full investigation: The Burkitt lymphoma cohort comprised about 82 patients and spanned all epidemiological subtypes of the disease. Clinical outcome was correlated with TCR repertoire data, and overall and progression-free survival were found to be predicted by productive clonality independently of established prognosticators, including age at diagnosis.

Library construction relied on the immunoSEQ multiplex PCR assay. Imported from immuneACCESS, the table was reduced by TCRdb to in-frame sequences with V and J called. These copies leave out some clones; in studies compared against another copy, an unresolved V gene accounts for under half, and the cause of the remainder is not known. The sample has under 1,500 clones on record, roughly 10% of them singletons. The leading ten clones occupy around 5% of the sample. The CDR3, cysteine through phenylalanine, is 13 amino acids long. Only CDR3 DNA is held: 39 bases, read in frame from base 1. The germline V gene gives CDR1 as SGHVS and CDR2 as FNYEAQ. The germline V end is reduced by 5 bases and the J end by 5 bases; junction bases left unmatched: 4. The full study reports these points: Several public clonotypes were found to be shared across numerous Burkitt lymphoma patients, which suggests a shared tumour neoantigen selection that is absent from diffuse large B-cell lymphoma.

Sample: tumor tissue. The chain is assembled from TRBV7-6 and TRBJ1-1; a stretch of 8 junction bases matches TRBD1. The clonotype was recovered from a human donor with Burkitt lymphoma. DNA sequence: TGTGCCAGCAGCGACAGGGGAGGTACTGAAGCTTTCTTT. Protein translation: CASSDRGGTEAFF.